This T cell receptor (beta chain) emerged from a study of Ad26.COV2.S vaccination and SARS-CoV-2 variants. Study details: The trial was COV1001 and the donor's arm was Ad26.COV2.S. Ad26.COV2.S was injected intramuscularly once or twice, 56 days apart.

Whole-study findings and limits: Post-vaccination breadth of spike-specific CD8+ and CD4+ T cell responses was reportedly substantial.

Concerning this clone: Its antigen is not known.

This sample's treatment: roughly 20 received Ad26.COV2.S at low or high dose, single or two shots; about 5 received placebo; per-sample allocation not given. Sample collection was performed on day 63 after the first vaccine or placebo injection. The donor's status was that of an adult aged 18-55 years in Boston. The repertoire was sequenced with immunoSEQ multiplex PCR; TCRdb's copy has only in-frame clones and lacks some. The table records 300,000 to 400,000 clones, about 88% of them present only once. The specimen was peripheral blood, collected in a trial of Ad26.COV2.S vaccine versus placebo. The receptor was derived from a person between 18 and 60 years old who received the Ad26.COV2.S COVID-19 vaccine or a placebo.

Here the CDR3 reads CASSHGTQQETQYF. The CDR3 bases are TGTGCCAGCAGCCATGGGACGCAACAAGAGACCCAGTACTTC. V is TRBV7-9 and J is TRBJ2-5, with D perhaps being TRBD1 or TRBD2 (5 bases each). The V gene lost 5 bases and the J gene lost 2 bases, with 12 bases spanning the gap. This CDR3 has 14 residues. Looked up from germline, CDR1 is SEHNR and CDR2 is FQNEAQ (reference sequence).